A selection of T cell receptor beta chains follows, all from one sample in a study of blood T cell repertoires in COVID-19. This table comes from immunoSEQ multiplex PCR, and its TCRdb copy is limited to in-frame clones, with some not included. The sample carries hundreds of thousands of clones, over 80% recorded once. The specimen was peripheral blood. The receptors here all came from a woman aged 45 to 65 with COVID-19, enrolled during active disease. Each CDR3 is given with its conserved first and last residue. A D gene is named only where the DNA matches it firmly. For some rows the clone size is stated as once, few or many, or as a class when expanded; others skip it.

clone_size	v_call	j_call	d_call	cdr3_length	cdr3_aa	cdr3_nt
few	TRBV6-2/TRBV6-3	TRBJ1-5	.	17	CASSYEWRRSSNQPQHF	TGTGCCAGCAGTTACGAGTGGAGAAGGAGTAGCAATCAGCCCCAGCATTTT
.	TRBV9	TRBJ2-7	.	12	CASSVGGVEQYF	TGTGCCAGCAGCGTAGGCGGGGTGGAGCAGTACTTC
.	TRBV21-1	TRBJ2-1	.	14	CASSNWTENNEQFF	TGTGCCAGCAGCAACTGGACAGAGAACAATGAGCAGTTCTTC
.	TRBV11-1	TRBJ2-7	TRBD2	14	CASSLLAGHYEQYF	TGTGCCAGCAGCTTACTAGCGGGGCACTACGAGCAGTACTTC
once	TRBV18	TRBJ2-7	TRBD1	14	CASSPLQGSYEQYF	TGTGCCAGCTCACCCCTACAGGGGTCCTACGAGCAGTACTTC
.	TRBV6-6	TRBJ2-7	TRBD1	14	CASSGQGKTYEQYF	TGTGCCAGCAGCGGACAGGGAAAAACCTACGAGCAGTACTTC
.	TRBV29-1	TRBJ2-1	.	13	CSVDGSRHNEQFF	TGCAGCGTTGACGGGAGTCGCCACAATGAGCAGTTCTTC
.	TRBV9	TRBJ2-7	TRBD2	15	CASSVGVAGGYEQYF	TGTGCCAGCAGCGTAGGGGTAGCGGGAGGCTACGAGCAGTACTTC
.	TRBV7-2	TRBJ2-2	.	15	CASSLSPVNTGELFF	TGTGCCAGCAGCTTATCACCGGTGAACACCGGGGAGCTGTTTTTT
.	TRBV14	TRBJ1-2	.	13	CASSPSARLGYTF	TGTGCCAGCAGCCCATCCGCGCGGTTGGGCTACACCTTC
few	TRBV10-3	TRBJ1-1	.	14	CAISESTSNTEAFF	TGTGCCATCAGTGAGTCGACTTCGAACACTGAAGCTTTCTTT
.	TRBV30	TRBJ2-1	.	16	CAWSVRSGSARNEQFF	TGTGCCTGGAGTGTACGTTCGGGGAGCGCCAGGAATGAGCAGTTCTTC
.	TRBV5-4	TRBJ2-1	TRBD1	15	CASSSGQGPPNEQFF	TGTGCCAGCAGCTCGGGACAGGGACCCCCCAATGAGCAGTTCTTC
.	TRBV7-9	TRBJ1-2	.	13	CASSLAASYGYTF	TGTGCCAGCAGCTTAGCGGCATCCTATGGCTACACCTTC
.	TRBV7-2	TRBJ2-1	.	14	CASSLGRGSGEQFF	TGTGCCAGCAGCTTAGGGAGAGGGAGTGGTGAGCAGTTCTTC
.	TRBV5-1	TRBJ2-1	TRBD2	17	CASTLQPGLAGDNEQFF	TGCGCCAGCACCTTACAACCGGGACTAGCGGGAGATAATGAGCAGTTCTTC
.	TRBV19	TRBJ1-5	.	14	CASSIATDNQPQHF	TGTGCCAGTAGTATCGCGACAGACAATCAGCCCCAGCATTTT
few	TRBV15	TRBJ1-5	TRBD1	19	CATSRDERGRGRGSQPQHF	TGTGCCACCAGCAGAGATGAACGGGGCAGGGGGCGCGGTAGTCAGCCCCAGCATTTT